The 21 T cell receptor beta chains below were found in one sample sequenced in a study of molecular identifiers for immune sequencing clone quantification. TCRdb re-called the PCR reads through MiXCR, storing one row per CDR3 protein. The table shows approximately 54,000 distinct CDR3 sequences, with about 23% occurring only once. The sample taken for sequencing was naive CD8+ T cells from blood, with Jurkat cell RNA spiked in. As for subset: FACS-sorted CD8+CD4-CCR7+CD45RA+ naive T cells. The receptors come from a human donor in good health. Some libraries in this study had Jurkat cell RNA spiked in.

Turning to this clonotype: A much larger clone lies a single base off, so this may be a read error. This chain joins TRBV10-3 and TRBJ2-5; 11 positions match TRBD1. The CDR3 sequence is 15 residues long. Germline V gives CDR1 ENHRY, CDR2 SYGVKD. The CDR3 bases are TGTGCCATCAGAGGGGGACAGGGGGACGTGGAGACCCACTACTTC. It codes for CAIRGGQGDVETHYF.

This chain joins TRBV11-2 and TRBJ2-3, with 7 bases identical to TRBD2. The germline CDR1 and CDR2 sequences are SGHAT and FQNNGV. V lost 5 bases and J lost 0; bases outside the gene matches: 8. The CDR3 runs 16 residues. As DNA, the CDR3 is TGTGCCAGCAGCAAAGGGCGGGGGAGAAGCACAGATACGCAGTATTTT. Translated: CASSKGRGRSTDTQYF.

Turning to this clonotype: A read error may be the cause here, since a much bigger clone is one base away. The CDR3 loop is CNVRLTGNTEAFF. The CDR3 nucleotides read TGCAACGTAAGACTGACAGGGAACACTGAAGCTTTCTTT. The chain couples TRBV29-1 to TRBJ1-1; the D gene is possibly TRBD1 (6 bases). The CDR3 consists of 13 residues. In germline, CDR1 is SQVTM, CDR2 ANQGSEA.

This chain joins TRBV11-2 and TRBJ1-4; D uncertain. Germline V gives CDR1 SGHAT, CDR2 FQNNGV. The CDR3 extends over 15 amino acids. Trimming shortened V by 0 bases and J by 8 bases, and 13 bases separated the two germline ends. Here the CDR3 DNA reads TGTGCCAGCAGCTTAGATCTTGGCGGGCCGGAAAAACTGTTTTTT. It encodes CASSLDLGGPEKLFF.

As to this clonotype: A much larger clone is a single base away; this may be a read error. The chain links TRBV20-1 to TRBJ1-6; 8 nucleotides line up with TRBD1. The germline gives CDR1 DFQATT, CDR2 SNEGSKA (reference sequence). The CDR3 totals 16 residues. V lost 1 base, J lost 11 bases, and 13 bases stayed unmatched. CDR3 DNA sequence: TGCAGTGCTAGAGCTTTGGCAGGGGGCTCAAATCCACCCCTCCACTTT. It is translated as CSARALAGGSNPPLHF.

This sequence joins TRBV12-3 or TRBV12-4 and TRBJ1-3; 11 nucleotides line up with TRBD1. With V trimmed by 3 bases and J by 8 bases, 3 bases remained unmatched. The CDR3 covers 14 residues. Here the CDR3 reads CASSFWDRGDTIYF. Written as DNA, the CDR3 is TGTGCCAGCAGTTTTTGGGACAGGGGGGACACCATATATTTT.

The genes are TRBV27 and TRBJ2-1, with 7 bases that match TRBD1. J gave up 5 bases and V 6 bases, and 13 bases lay outside the gene matches. Germline V gene data show CDR1 as MNHEY and CDR2 as SMNVEV (reference sequence). This CDR3 is built from 16 residues. Here the CDR3 reads CASSAGLGTENNEQFF. Written as DNA, the CDR3 is TGTGCCAGCAGCGCTGGGTTAGGGACAGAGAACAATGAGCAGTTCTTC.

At least ten counts were recorded for this clonotype. This sequence joins TRBV7-9 and TRBJ1-1; D uncertain. V was clipped by 3 bases and J by 5 bases, with 4 bases between them. The length of the CDR3 is 11 residues. Germline CDR1 is SEHNR and CDR2 is FQNEAQ (reference sequence). The CDR3 DNA is TGTGCCAGCAGCTTTCTGACTGAAGCTTTCTTT. Encoded protein: CASSFLTEAFF.

For this clonotype: Given a much more abundant clone one base away, this may be a read error. The V and J genes are TRBV7-9 and TRBJ2-3; D uncertain. V was clipped by 5 bases and J by 3 bases, with 18 bases between them. This CDR3 region has 16 residues. Germline loops: CDR1 SEHNR, CDR2 FQNEAQ (reference sequence). CDR3: CASSPPVGDGTDTQYF. The CDR3 region has the DNA TGTGCCAGCAGCCCCCCAGTGGGTGATGGGACAGATACGCAGTATTTT.

The genes are TRBV11-2 and TRBJ2-5; D tentatively fits TRBD1 or TRBD2 (5 bases each). The V gene lost 8 bases and the J gene lost 1 base, with 11 bases spanning the gap. The CDR3 is 13 residues long. CDR1 and CDR2 (germline): SGHAT, FQNNGV. This CDR3 reads CASGSGAQETQYF. The CDR3 DNA reads as TGTGCCAGCGGATCCGGGGCCCAAGAGACCCAGTACTTC.

As DNA, the CDR3 is TGTGCCAGCAGTTATTCGGGACTAGCGGACACCGGGGAGCTGTTTTTT. Residues: CASSYSGLADTGELFF. V gene TRBV6-5 combines with J gene TRBJ2-2, with TRBD2 matching 11 bases. Trimming cost V 3 bases and J 3 bases; bases outside gene matches: 3. The CDR3 runs 16 residues. Germline V gene data show CDR1 as MNHEY and CDR2 as SVGAGI.

There are many counts of this clonotype. This rearrangement joins TRBV28 to TRBJ2-7; tentatively, D is TRBD2 (5 bases). The germline V gene encodes CDR1 MDHEN and CDR2 SYDVKM. Trimming pared 2 bases from V and 6 bases from J, leaving 8 bases between. The CDR3 runs to 12 residues. The CDR3 DNA reads TGTGCCAGCAGTTTACTAGCTAGCGAGCAGTACTTC. Translating gives CASSLLASEQYF.

This clonotype was counted at least ten times. The chain combines TRBV4-3 with TRBJ1-3; possibly TRBD1 for D (5 bases). The germline V gene encodes CDR1 LGHNA and CDR2 YSLEER. V was clipped by 4 bases and J by 2 bases, with 12 bases between them. The CDR3 loop spans 15 amino acids. The CDR3 DNA sequence: TGCGCCAGCAGCCCGGGTGGGGGACCTGGAAACACCATATATTTT. Translating it yields CASSPGGGPGNTIYF.

In its sample, this clonotype was seen many times. The rearrangement uses TRBV10-2 and TRBJ2-3; no clear D gene. Looked up from germline, CDR1 is WSHSY and CDR2 is SAAADI. Trimming removed 4 bases at V and 2 bases at J, with 7 bases between. The CDR3 runs 13 residues. The CDR3 DNA is TGCGCCAGCAGTGCTAGGGTCACAGATACGCAGTATTTT. Amino acid sequence: CASSARVTDTQYF.

This clonotype has ten or more counts. The chain carries TRBV5-1 and TRBJ2-1, with TRBD1 matching 9 bases. CDR3 size: 15 residues. Germline V lookup: CDR1 SGHRS, CDR2 YFSETQ. The trim removed 2 bases at V and 4 bases at J, leaving 4 bases unmatched. DNA of the CDR3: TGCGCCAGCAGCTTCCGACAGGGGGAATACAATGAGCAGTTCTTC. Translation gives CASSFRQGEYNEQFF.

This clonotype occurred many times. The chain carries TRBV14 and TRBJ1-6; weak D call: TRBD1 (6 bases). Deletions cut 4 bases from V and 7 bases from J, with 14 bases between. Germline assignment: CDR1 SGHDN and CDR2 FVKESK. This CDR3 region has 15 residues. The CDR3 loop is CASSLETGLNSPLHF. CDR3 DNA sequence: TGTGCCAGCAGCCTAGAGACAGGACTGAATTCACCCCTCCACTTT.

Worth noting for this clonotype: The junction departs from the called germline gene at one end, perhaps through a read error. J is TRBJ2-1 and V is TRBV6-5, with TRBD2 matching 8 bases. Germline CDR1 and CDR2: MNHEY and SVGAGI. CDR3 length: 13 residues. The CDR3 nucleotides read TGTGCCACCGGGACTAGTTTCTACTATGAGCAGTTCTTC. Protein: CATGTSFYYEQFF.

As to this clonotype: A much bigger clone sits one base away, suggesting this may be a read error. This rearrangement joins TRBV6-2 or TRBV6-3 to TRBJ2-2; 8 nucleotides agree with TRBD1. V was clipped by 6 bases and J by 1 base; unmatched bases: 4. This CDR3 spans 15 amino acids. Germline values: CDR1 MNHEY, CDR2 SVGEGT. The CDR3 DNA sequence: TGTGCCAGCAGAATGGGGACAGGGAACACCGGGGAGCTGTTTTTT. As protein: CASRMGTGNTGELFF.

The genes are TRBV19 and TRBJ2-1; D is ambiguous. Trimming took off 4 bases at V and 1 base at J, with 11 bases between the two ends. This CDR3 has 15 residues. Per germline, CDR1 LNHDA and CDR2 SQIVND (reference sequence). The CDR3 is CASSSLGPSYNEQFF. The DNA for the CDR3 is TGTGCCAGTAGTAGCCTAGGTCCGTCCTACAATGAGCAGTTCTTC.

At least ten counts were recorded for this clonotype. The genes are TRBV7-9 and TRBJ2-2; D is perhaps TRBD1 (5 bases). V shed 8 bases and J shed 4 bases, with 11 bases lying between them. The CDR3 contains 13 residues. In germline, CDR1 is SEHNR, CDR2 FQNEAQ (reference sequence). The DNA of the CDR3 is TGTGCCAGCGGGCAGGGCCCCACCGGGGAGCTGTTTTTT. It translates to CASGQGPTGELFF.

The chain uses TRBV28 and TRBJ2-1; D ambiguous. The CDR3 consists of 14 residues. Germline loops: CDR1 MDHEN, CDR2 SYDVKM. V shed 1 base and J shed 8 bases, with 12 bases lying between them. Written as DNA, the CDR3 is TGTGCCAGCAGTTTATCCGTCGGCCCGGATGAGCAGTTCTTC. Translating gives CASSLSVGPDEQFF.